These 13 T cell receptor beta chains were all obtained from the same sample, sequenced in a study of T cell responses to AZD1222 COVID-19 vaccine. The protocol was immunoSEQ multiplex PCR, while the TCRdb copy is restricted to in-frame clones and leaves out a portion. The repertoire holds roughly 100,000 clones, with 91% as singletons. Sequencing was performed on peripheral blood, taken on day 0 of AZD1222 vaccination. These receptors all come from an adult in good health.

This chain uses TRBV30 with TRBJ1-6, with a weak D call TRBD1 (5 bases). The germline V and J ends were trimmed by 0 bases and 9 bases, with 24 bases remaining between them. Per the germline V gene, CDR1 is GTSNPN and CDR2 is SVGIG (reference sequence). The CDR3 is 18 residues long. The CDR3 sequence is CAWSVTGRGRQFGSPLHF. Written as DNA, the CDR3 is TGTGCCTGGAGTGTGACTGGAAGGGGTAGGCAGTTCGGTTCACCCCTCCACTTT.

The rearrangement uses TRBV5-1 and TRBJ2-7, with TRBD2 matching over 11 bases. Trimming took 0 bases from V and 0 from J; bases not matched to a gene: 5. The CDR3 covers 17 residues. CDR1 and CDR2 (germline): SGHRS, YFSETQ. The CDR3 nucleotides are TGCGCCAGCAGCTTGGGCCTAGCGGGAGGACCCTCCTACGAGCAGTACTTC. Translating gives CASSLGLAGGPSYEQYF.

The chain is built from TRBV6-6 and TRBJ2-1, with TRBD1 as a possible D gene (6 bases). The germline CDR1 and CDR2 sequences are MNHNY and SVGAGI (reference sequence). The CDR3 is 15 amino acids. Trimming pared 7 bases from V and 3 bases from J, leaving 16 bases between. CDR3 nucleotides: TGTGCCAGCACCCCGGACAGCCAACACTACAATGAGCAGTTCTTC. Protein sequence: CASTPDSQHYNEQFF.

Here the CDR3 DNA reads TGTGCCAGCAGTCAAACCGGGACTAGGAATGAGCAGTTCTTC. Translated, it gives CASSQTGTRNEQFF. The V call is TRBV28, the J call TRBJ2-1; 8 bases match TRBD2. Losses at the gene ends were 5 bases for V and 7 bases for J; bases not matched to a gene: 7. This CDR3 region has 14 residues. In germline, CDR1 is MDHEN, CDR2 SYDVKM.

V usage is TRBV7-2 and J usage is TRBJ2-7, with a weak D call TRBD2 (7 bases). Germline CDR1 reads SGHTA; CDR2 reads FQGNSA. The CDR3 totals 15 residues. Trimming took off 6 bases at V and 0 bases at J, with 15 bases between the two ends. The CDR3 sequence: CASRALADSSYEQYF. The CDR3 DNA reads TGTGCCAGCAGAGCGCTAGCGGACAGCTCCTACGAGCAGTACTTC.

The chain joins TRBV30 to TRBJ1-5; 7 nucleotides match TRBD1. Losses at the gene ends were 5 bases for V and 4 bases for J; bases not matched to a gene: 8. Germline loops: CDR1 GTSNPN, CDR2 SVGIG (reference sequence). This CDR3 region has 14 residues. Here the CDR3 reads CAWGLNRGNQPQHF. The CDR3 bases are TGTGCCTGGGGACTCAACAGGGGTAATCAGCCCCAGCATTTT.

DNA for the CDR3: TGTGCCAGCAGTTTATCACAGGGGGCTTATTCACCCCTCCACTTT. Residues: CASSLSQGAYSPLHF. This chain joins TRBV27 and TRBJ1-6; 9 bases fit TRBD1. Germline values: CDR1 MNHEY, CDR2 SMNVEV (reference sequence). The CDR3 loop spans 15 amino acids. The J segment lost 8 bases and the V segment lost 0 bases, leaving 2 bases of the junction unmatched.

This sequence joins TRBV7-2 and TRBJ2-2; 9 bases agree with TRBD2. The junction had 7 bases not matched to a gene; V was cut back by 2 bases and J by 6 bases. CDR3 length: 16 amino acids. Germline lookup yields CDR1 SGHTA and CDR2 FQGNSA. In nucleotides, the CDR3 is TGTGCCAGCAGCTTACAAGCGGGAGGAGTAGCCGGGGAGCTGTTTTTT. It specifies CASSLQAGGVAGELFF.

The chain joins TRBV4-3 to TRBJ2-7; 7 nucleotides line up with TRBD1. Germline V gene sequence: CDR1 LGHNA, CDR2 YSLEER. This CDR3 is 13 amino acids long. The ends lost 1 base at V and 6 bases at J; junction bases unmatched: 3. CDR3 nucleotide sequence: TGCGCCAGCAGCCAAGCACAGGGGTCCGAGCAGTACTTC. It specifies CASSQAQGSEQYF.

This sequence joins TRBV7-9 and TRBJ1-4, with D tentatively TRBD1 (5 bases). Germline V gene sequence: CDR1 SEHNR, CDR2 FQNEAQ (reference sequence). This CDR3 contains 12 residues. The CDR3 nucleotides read TGTGGAAGCGGGGGGAATGGTGAAAAACTGTTTTTT. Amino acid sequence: CGSGGNGEKLFF. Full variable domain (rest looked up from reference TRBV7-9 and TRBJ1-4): DTGVSQNPRHKITKRGQNVTFRCDPISEHNRLYWYRQTLGQGPEFLTYFQNEAQLEKSRLLSDRFSAERPKGSFSTLEIQRTEQGDSAMYLCGSGGNGEKLFFGSGTQLSVL.

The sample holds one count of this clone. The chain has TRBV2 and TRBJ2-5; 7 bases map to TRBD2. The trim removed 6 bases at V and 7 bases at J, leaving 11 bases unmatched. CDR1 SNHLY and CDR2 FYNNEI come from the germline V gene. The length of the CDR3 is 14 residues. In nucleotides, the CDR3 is TGTGCCAGCAGGAACCAAGCGGGATTGGGGACCCAGTACTTC. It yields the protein CASRNQAGLGTQYF. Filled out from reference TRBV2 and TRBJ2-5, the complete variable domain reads EPEVTQTPSHQVTQMGQEVILRCVPISNHLYFYWYRQILGQKVEFLVSFYNNEISEKSEIFDDQFSVERPDGSNFTLKIRSTKLEDSAMYFCASRNQAGLGTQYFGPGTRLLVL.

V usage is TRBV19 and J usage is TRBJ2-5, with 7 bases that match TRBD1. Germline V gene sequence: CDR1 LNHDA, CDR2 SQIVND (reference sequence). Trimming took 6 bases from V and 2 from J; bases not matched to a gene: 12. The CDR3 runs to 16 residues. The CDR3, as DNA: TGTGCCAGTAGAGGGCGGTACAGGGGATCTCAAGAGACCCAGTACTTC. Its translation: CASRGRYRGSQETQYF.

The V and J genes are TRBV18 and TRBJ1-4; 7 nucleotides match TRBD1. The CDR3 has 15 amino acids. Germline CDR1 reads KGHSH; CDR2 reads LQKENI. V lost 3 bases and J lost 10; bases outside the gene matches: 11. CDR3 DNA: TGTGCCAGCTCACCTACAGGGGATCCTAGTGGAAAACTGTTTTTT. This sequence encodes CASSPTGDPSGKLFF.